A single sample is the source of the 17 T cell receptor beta chains below, sequenced in a study of blood T cell repertoires in COVID-19. Produced via immunoSEQ multiplex PCR; TCRdb's table is partial and in-frame only. The table records fewer than 200,000 clones, roughly 89% of them present only once. Material: peripheral blood. The receptors originated from a woman aged 50 to 65 with acute or convalescent COVID-19.

The CDR3 sequence is CATSGGGWTGELFF. In DNA, the CDR3 is TGTGCCACATCGGGGGGCGGATGGACCGGGGAGCTGTTTTTT. The chain employs TRBV28 and TRBJ2-2; D possibly corresponds to TRBD2 (7 bases). Germline values: CDR1 MDHEN, CDR2 SYDVKM. The CDR3 runs 14 residues. V was clipped by 10 bases and J by 5 bases, with 17 bases between them.

The V and J genes are TRBV5-1 and TRBJ2-7, with TRBD1 as a possible D gene (6 bases). Germline V gives CDR1 SGHRS, CDR2 YFSETQ. Trimming pared 0 bases from V and 4 bases from J, leaving 8 bases between. The CDR3 has 13 amino acids. CDR3 coding DNA: TGCGCCAGCAGCTTGGACAGGGATTACGAGCAGTACTTC. Residues: CASSLDRDYEQYF.

The chain couples TRBV28 to TRBJ2-7, with 10 positions matching TRBD1. Per the germline V gene, CDR1 is MDHEN and CDR2 is SYDVKM. Unmatched junction bases numbered 3, after V lost 5 bases and J lost 2 bases. The CDR3 runs 14 residues. In DNA, the CDR3 is TGTGCCAGCAGTACTGGGACAGGGGCCTACGAGCAGTACTTC. Amino acids: CASSTGTGAYEQYF.

The V call is TRBV9, the J call TRBJ1-6, with 7 bases fitting TRBD1. The CDR3 loop spans 15 amino acids. The germline CDR1 and CDR2 sequences are SGDLS and YYNGEE. V shed 0 bases and J 9 bases; nucleotides not matched to a gene: 6. This CDR3 is CASSVGDRAGSPLHF. CDR3 sequence (DNA): TGTGCCAGCAGCGTAGGAGACAGGGCAGGTTCACCCCTCCACTTT.

The V and J genes are TRBV12-5 and TRBJ1-2, with D hard to call. Per the germline V gene, CDR1 is LGHNT and CDR2 is FRNRAP. There are 14 residues in the CDR3. V was shortened by 0 bases and J by 8 bases, with 13 bases between the two germline ends. CDR3 loop: CASGLVQFTLGYTF. The DNA of the CDR3 is TGTGCTAGTGGTTTGGTACAGTTCACCCTGGGCTACACCTTC.

This chain connects TRBV19 to TRBJ1-2; D ambiguous. Germline loops: CDR1 LNHDA, CDR2 SQIVND (reference sequence). This CDR3 has 14 amino acids. Trimming took off 1 base at V and 4 bases at J, with 10 bases between the two ends. For the CDR3, the DNA is TGTGCCAGTAGTATAGTTGAGACTCCCTATGGCTACACCTTC. Translating it yields CASSIVETPYGYTF.

The CDR3: CASTEQGTSNQPQHF. The CDR3 DNA reads as TGTGCCAGCACGGAACAGGGGACTAGCAATCAGCCCCAGCATTTT. The chain couples TRBV2 to TRBJ1-5; 7 positions match TRBD1. CDR1 is SNHLY, CDR2 FYNNEI, per germline. J lost 0 bases, V lost 7 bases, and 6 bases had no gene match. The CDR3 sequence is 15 residues long.

The J gene is TRBJ1-2, the V gene TRBV7-8; D not resolved. This CDR3 region has 13 residues. Per germline, CDR1 SGHVS and CDR2 FQNEAQ. V was pared by 1 base and J by 6 bases, with 9 bases between. The CDR3 DNA reads TGTGCCAGCAGCTTAGGGGGAGCAGATGGCTACACCTTC. Its protein product is CASSLGGADGYTF.

This clone was counted once. This rearrangement joins TRBV19 to TRBJ2-1; D perhaps matches TRBD2 (6 bases). CDR3 length: 13 amino acids. The germline gives CDR1 LNHDA, CDR2 SQIVND (reference sequence). Trimming removed 6 bases from V and 7 bases from J, with 13 bases in between. The chain's CDR3 is CASSRIGGNEQFF. The CDR3 nucleotides are TGTGCCAGTAGCAGGATCGGGGGTAATGAGCAGTTCTTC.

The J gene is TRBJ2-3, the V gene TRBV7-2; D gene unclear. The CDR3 runs to 14 residues. With 7 bases removed from V and 6 bases from J, the gap between germline ends came to 17 bases. Germline lookup yields CDR1 SGHTA and CDR2 FQGNSA. CDR3 loop: CASTSAPRVDTQYF. The CDR3 DNA sequence: TGTGCCAGCACTTCGGCCCCCCGGGTCGATACGCAGTATTTT.

The CDR3 here is CASSLTGTGALNSPLHF. As DNA, the CDR3 is TGTGCCAGCAGTCTTACCGGGACAGGGGCCCTTAATTCACCCCTCCACTTT. V and J are TRBV11-2 and TRBJ1-6; 10 bases line up with TRBD1. The CDR3 extends over 17 amino acids. J lost 6 bases, V lost 6 bases, and 11 bases had no gene match. From germline, CDR1 is SGHAT and CDR2 FQNNGV.

The chain couples TRBV30 to TRBJ2-2; 9 bases match TRBD1. Germline V gene lookup returns CDR1 GTSNPN and CDR2 SVGIG (reference sequence). V was pared by 5 bases and J by 5 bases, with 9 bases of the junction left unmatched. CDR3 length: 15 amino acids. CDR3 coding DNA: TGTGCCTGGCACCCCGGGACAGGGCAAACCGGGGAGCTGTTTTTT. Translation gives CAWHPGTGQTGELFF.

This chain connects TRBV19 to TRBJ2-1, with D possibly TRBD2 on 6 matching bases. The CDR3 loop spans 16 amino acids. The germline V and J ends were trimmed by 3 bases and 0 bases, with 12 bases remaining between them. CDR1 is LNHDA, CDR2 SQIVND, per germline (reference sequence). This CDR3 is CASSIPSAGSYNEQFF. CDR3 nucleotide sequence: TGTGCCAGTAGTATCCCCTCAGCGGGCTCCTACAATGAGCAGTTCTTC.

The CDR3, as DNA: TGTGCCAGCAGCTCCCTTAATTACCGGGGGTATCAGCCTGAAGCTTTCTTT. This translates into CASSSLNYRGYQPEAFF. The rearrangement links TRBV13 to TRBJ1-1; D is possibly TRBD1 (5 bases). The ends were cut back, 4 bases at V and 6 bases at J, with 24 bases in the middle. This CDR3 comprises 17 residues. Germline V gene data show CDR1 as PRHDT and CDR2 as FYEKMQ (reference sequence).

The CDR3 bases are TGTGCCAGCAGCTTGAGACAGGACTATGGCTACACCTTC. Translating gives CASSLRQDYGYTF. This sequence joins TRBV5-8 and TRBJ1-2, with D tentatively TRBD1 (6 bases). CDR1 SGHTS and CDR2 YDEGEE come from the germline V gene. This CDR3 is 13 amino acids long. V was clipped by 1 base and J by 3 bases, with 7 bases between them.

This chain uses TRBV3-1 (or the pseudogene TRBV3-2) with TRBJ1-2; TRBD1 agrees at 8 bases. Looked up from germline, CDR1 is LGHDT and CDR2 is YNNKEL (reference sequence). CDR3 length equals 14 residues. V shed 0 bases, J shed 7 bases, and the junction held 4 bases outside the gene matches. For the CDR3, the DNA is TGTGCCAGCAGCCAAGAAGGGACAGGCGGTGGCTACACCTTC. Its protein product is CASSQEGTGGGYTF.

The V call is TRBV7-9, the J call TRBJ1-2; tentatively, D is TRBD1 (6 bases). CDR1 is SEHNR and CDR2 is FQNEAQ in the germline V gene (reference sequence). The length of the CDR3 is 15 residues. Between the trimmed V and J ends, which lost 2 bases and 4 bases, there was a span of 14 bases. The CDR3 sequence is CASSLTQGGGYGYTF. The CDR3 coding sequence is TGTGCCAGCAGCTTAACACAGGGTGGAGGCTATGGCTACACCTTC. The full variable domain, in which reference TRBV7-9 and TRBJ1-2 provide the parts outside the CDR3, is DTGVSQNPRHKITKRGQNVTFRCDPISEHNRLYWYRQTLGQGPEFLTYFQNEAQLEKSRLLSDRFSAERPKGSFSTLEIQRTEQGDSAMYLCASSLTQGGGYGYTFGSGTRLTVV.